This TCR beta chain was documented in a study of cytomegalovirus exposure and HLA in healthy donors. Study outcomes and limitations: When analyzed later, a missense DCLRE1C variant was found to be linked to TCR beta V- and J-gene trimming. Some V segments (TRBV6-2 and TRBV6-3 among them) were excluded as indistinguishable. Prior analysis indicated that the majority of TCR beta V segments exhibited productivity approximately 87% or approximately 30% of the time.

In germline, CDR1 is LNHDA, CDR2 SQIVND (reference sequence). The CDR3 spans 14 residues. With 3 bases removed from V and 0 bases from J, the gap between germline ends came to 6 bases. To note about this clone: The antigen remains undetermined.

The PCR made use of 60 Vbeta and 13 Jbeta primers. The data were produced by immunoSEQ multiplex PCR, yet TCRdb's version contains in-frame clones alone and is incomplete. The sample lists more than 150,000 clones, approximately 88% occurring once. The rearrangement uses TRBV19 and TRBJ1-3; no clear D gene. The clonotype was recovered from a woman aged 18 to 35 in good health and CMV-seronegative. Sample: PBMCs. The CDR3 coding sequence is TGTGCCAGTAGTATTTCAGACTCTGGAAACACCATATATTTT. Its protein product is CASSISDSGNTIYF.